The next 17 T cell receptor beta chains were all read from a single sample in a study of T cell changes during pregnancy in multiple sclerosis. TCRdb's copy holds only in-frame clones and misses some; the assay was immunoSEQ multiplex PCR. The profile covers 75,000 to 90,000 clones, with approximately 92% appearing a single time and roughly 0.22% taken by the ten largest. Sequencing used CD4+ T cells from peripheral blood mononuclear cells, obtained before pregnancy. All receptors derive from a female donor with multiple sclerosis, enrolled in a pregnancy study.

The chain employs TRBV6-1 and TRBJ1-1; tentative D call: TRBD1 (5 bases). Germline V gene data show CDR1 as MNHNS and CDR2 as SASEGT. The V end was cut by 3 bases, the J end by 4 bases, with 12 bases between. This CDR3 has 14 residues. The CDR3: CASSEDFGGTEAFF. DNA for the CDR3: TGTGCCAGCAGTGAGGATTTCGGGGGCACTGAAGCTTTCTTT.

The CDR3 nucleotides are TGTGCCAGCAGCTCACTCTTCAGGGGGCTATCCGGAAACACCATATATTTT. The encoded protein is CASSSLFRGLSGNTIYF. V and J are TRBV7-8 and TRBJ1-3, with 8 bases lining up with TRBD1. After removal of 4 bases from V and 4 bases from J, the junction contained 12 bases not matched to a gene. The length of the CDR3 is 17 residues. Germline CDR1 SGHVS, CDR2 FQNEAQ.

The chain's CDR3 is CASSLGWLAGVREQFF. CDR3 in DNA: TGCGCCAGCAGCTTGGGGTGGCTAGCGGGGGTGCGTGAGCAGTTCTTC. The chain links TRBV5-1 to TRBJ2-1; 10 bases are shared with TRBD2. The CDR3 runs to 16 residues. V lost 0 bases, J lost 9 bases, and 9 bases stayed unmatched. The germline CDR1 and CDR2 sequences are SGHRS and YFSETQ.

This clone was seen a few times. V is TRBV28 and J is TRBJ1-2; no reliable D call. Trimming cost V 4 bases and J 8 bases, with 20 bases left between them. CDR3 length: 15 amino acids. The germline gives CDR1 MDHEN, CDR2 SYDVKM. CDR3: CASSSPGEAVRGYTF. Written as DNA, the CDR3 is TGTGCCAGCAGTTCCCCCGGGGAGGCAGTTAGGGGCTACACCTTC.

Remarks on this clone: The junction shows a germline mismatch at one end, possibly a read error. V gene TRBV28 combines with J gene TRBJ1-2; 8 bases match TRBD1. The CDR3 is 14 amino acids. The germline gives CDR1 MDHEN, CDR2 SYDVKM. The CDR3 DNA reads TGTGCCAGCAGTTTAATCCCCGGACAGGGACGTCCTCACTTC. Translating it yields CASSLIPGQGRPHF.

CDR3 sequence reads: CASSTPGQGAYYGYTF. CDR3 coding DNA: TGTGCCAGCAGCACACCGGGACAGGGGGCCTACTATGGCTACACCTTC. The chain joins TRBV28 to TRBJ1-2; 12 bases are shared with TRBD1. Unmatched junction bases numbered 8, after V lost 6 bases and J lost 3 bases. The CDR3 has 16 residues. Germline V lookup: CDR1 MDHEN, CDR2 SYDVKM.

This clone was found once. This chain uses TRBV6-5 with TRBJ1-1, with a tentative D call TRBD1 (5 bases). The germline CDR1 and CDR2 sequences are MNHEY and SVGAGI. Deletions cut 0 bases from V and 4 bases from J, with 9 bases between. The CDR3 runs to 14 residues. CDR3 DNA sequence: TGTGCCAGCAGTTACTCCAGGGAAGGCACTGAAGCTTTCTTT. Residues: CASSYSREGTEAFF.

The rearrangement uses TRBV11-2 and TRBJ2-7, with D perhaps matching TRBD1 (6 bases). This CDR3 spans 14 amino acids. CDR1 is SGHAT, CDR2 FQNNGV, per germline. Trimming took off 7 bases at V and 4 bases at J, with 17 bases between the two ends. CDR3 DNA: TGTGCCAGCAAGACCCCCGGGACATATTACGAGCAGTACTTC. It is translated as CASKTPGTYYEQYF.

The chain combines TRBV12-5 with TRBJ2-3; maybe TRBD1 (6 bases). CDR3 length equals 15 residues. From germline, CDR1 is LGHNT and CDR2 FRNRAP. V gave up 5 bases and J gave up 0 bases, with 12 bases separating them. CDR3 amino acids: CASGRDNPSTDTQYF. The CDR3 DNA follows: TGTGCTAGTGGTCGGGACAACCCGAGCACAGATACGCAGTATTTT.

The rearrangement links TRBV6-5 to TRBJ2-7; maybe TRBD2 (6 bases). Germline V gene sequence: CDR1 MNHEY, CDR2 SVGAGI. The CDR3 has 15 amino acids. The V end lost 4 bases, the J end lost 2 bases, and 15 bases lay between the germline ends. This CDR3 is CASSSKAGITYEQYF. In DNA, the CDR3 is TGTGCCAGCAGTTCCAAAGCGGGTATAACCTACGAGCAGTACTTC.

The CDR3 spells CSAGKGNEQFF. CDR3 nucleotide sequence: TGCAGTGCTGGAAAGGGGAATGAGCAGTTCTTC. The chain links TRBV20-1 to TRBJ2-1; D is possibly TRBD1 (5 bases). Trimming stripped 5 bases from V and 7 bases from J, with 9 bases between. Germline CDR1 and CDR2: DFQATT and SNEGSKA (reference sequence). The CDR3 length is 11 residues.

In this sample, this clone turned up a few times. The chain couples TRBV2 to TRBJ1-1; D remains ambiguous. The CDR3 runs 15 residues. Germline-derived CDR1 and CDR2 are SNHLY and FYNNEI. Trimming took off 5 bases at V and 8 bases at J, with 21 bases between the two ends. The CDR3 bases are TGTGCCAGCAGTACGGAGCATGATTATCCCGACGAAGCTTTCTTT. Residues: CASSTEHDYPDEAFF.

J is TRBJ1-3 and V is TRBV27; D gene ambiguous. This CDR3 contains 14 residues. Per the germline V gene, CDR1 is MNHEY and CDR2 is SMNVEV (reference sequence). V was trimmed by 5 bases and J by 1 base, leaving 9 bases between them. In DNA, the CDR3 is TGTGCCAGCAGTCTAGAGCCATCTGGAAACACCATATATTTT. Translating gives CASSLEPSGNTIYF.

The chain is built from TRBV30 and TRBJ2-3; 8 bases are a match to TRBD2. Germline values: CDR1 GTSNPN, CDR2 SVGIG (reference sequence). The CDR3 is made up of 15 amino acids. Trimming took 0 bases from V and 6 from J; bases not matched to a gene: 8. The CDR3 sequence is CAWSVPGRAMDTQYF. The CDR3 DNA reads as TGTGCCTGGAGTGTACCCGGGAGGGCCATGGATACGCAGTATTTT.

The chain carries TRBV19 and TRBJ2-7; 8 nucleotides align to TRBD2. CDR3 length: 14 residues. With 8 bases clipped from V and 5 bases from J, the junction kept 11 bases outside the gene matches. The germline CDR1 and CDR2 sequences are LNHDA and SQIVND (reference sequence). The CDR3 spells CASSGGTSGHEQYF. The CDR3 coding sequence is TGTGCCAGTTCTGGGGGGACTAGTGGTCACGAGCAGTACTTC.

The rearrangement joins TRBV5-4 to TRBJ1-6; 8 bases agree with TRBD1. Germline lookup yields CDR1 SGHNT and CDR2 YYREEE (reference sequence). Germline trimming cut 3 bases from V and 6 bases from J; bases unmatched to any gene: 2. The CDR3 is 14 residues long. The CDR3 DNA is TGTGCCAGCAGCTGGACAGGGTCTAATTCACCCCTCCACTTT. Protein: CASSWTGSNSPLHF.

V gene TRBV9 combines with J gene TRBJ1-4, with D unclear. V was clipped by 4 bases and J by 0 bases, with 13 bases between them. The CDR3 spans 16 residues. Germline V gives CDR1 SGDLS, CDR2 YYNGEE. The CDR3 sequence: CASSPRAGATNEKLFF. DNA of the CDR3: TGTGCCAGCAGCCCCCGTGCCGGAGCAACTAATGAAAAACTGTTTTTT.